This T cell receptor beta chain is drawn from a study of blood T cell repertoires in COVID-19. On the study more broadly: PBMCs, B-cell-depleted T cells, or T cells were the source of the cDNA or gDNA that made up the material.

TCRdb's table, derived via immunoSEQ multiplex PCR, lists solely in-frame clones and lacks some. The table records 300,000 to 400,000 clones, over 80% of them present only once. The source material was peripheral blood. The receptor comes from a man aged 25 to 40 with COVID-19, enrolled during active disease.

This CDR3 is CASSPGTSSDTQYF. The DNA of the CDR3 is TGTGCCAGCAGCCCCGGGACAAGTTCCGATACGCAGTATTTT. The genes are TRBV6-4 and TRBJ2-3; weak D call: TRBD1 (6 bases). The CDR3 has 14 residues. In germline, CDR1 is MRHNA, CDR2 SNTAGT. V dropped 6 bases and J dropped 6 bases, with 16 bases sitting between them.